Below, 25 T cell receptor beta chains from the same sample are listed, as sequenced in a study of blood T cell repertoires in COVID-19. Some clones are missing from TCRdb's copy, which holds only in-frame ones; the method was immunoSEQ multiplex PCR. The sample includes 150,000 to 200,000 clones, roughly 87% of them seen just once. Sample: peripheral blood. The receptors come from a woman between 65 and 79 years old with COVID-19, enrolled during active disease.

The chain joins TRBV6-2 or TRBV6-3 to TRBJ1-6, with 10 bases that match TRBD1. Germline values: CDR1 MNHEY, CDR2 SVGEGT. The CDR3 length is 15 residues. Trimming cost V 6 bases and J 7 bases; bases outside gene matches: 6. DNA for the CDR3: TGTGCCAGCAGCGACAGGGGGCAAGGAAATTCACCCCTCCACTTT. This translates into CASSDRGQGNSPLHF.

The gene calls are TRBV5-4 and TRBJ1-2, with 7 bases fitting TRBD1. The length of the CDR3 is 17 residues. The V and J ends lost 5 bases and 8 bases, in that order; junction bases with no gene match: 21. CDR1 is SGHNT, CDR2 YYREEE, per germline (reference sequence). The CDR3 reads CASRPQTGTEFLGGYTF. As DNA, the CDR3 is TGTGCCAGCAGACCTCAAACCGGGACAGAGTTCCTTGGGGGCTACACCTTC.

This chain joins TRBV4-2 and TRBJ2-1; D may be TRBD1 (6 bases). The germline CDR1 and CDR2 sequences are LGHNA and YNFKEQ. This CDR3 is 16 amino acids long. The V and J ends lost 3 bases and 0 bases respectively, with 12 bases between them. The CDR3 DNA reads as TGTGCCAGCAGCCAGACACAGGGTGCCTCCTACAATGAGCAGTTCTTC. Amino acid sequence: CASSQTQGASYNEQFF.

V is TRBV2 and J is TRBJ2-2, with D perhaps matching TRBD1 (5 bases). V lost 8 bases, J lost 4 bases, and 11 bases lay in between. Germline values: CDR1 SNHLY, CDR2 FYNNEI. The CDR3 totals 13 residues. CDR3 in DNA: TGTGCCAGCGGAAAGGGGCGCACCGGGGAGCTGTTTTTT. Translated, it gives CASGKGRTGELFF.

This chain connects TRBV11-1 to TRBJ1-1; D gene unclear. Germline V lookup: CDR1 SGHAT, CDR2 FQDESV (reference sequence). V gave up 1 base and J gave up 4 bases, with 10 bases separating them. The CDR3 covers 14 residues. DNA of the CDR3: TGTGCCAGCAGCTTAGGTCGAGGGAGCACTGAAGCTTTCTTT. Amino acids: CASSLGRGSTEAFF.

The CDR3 here is CASSQSSYGYTF. The CDR3, as DNA: TGTGCCAGCAGTCAATCGAGCTATGGCTACACCTTC. This chain uses TRBV25-1 with TRBJ1-2; D uncertain. The ends were cut back, 5 bases at V and 4 bases at J, with 8 bases in the middle. Germline values: CDR1 MGHDK, CDR2 SYGVNS. The CDR3 consists of 12 residues.

There are a few counts of this clone. The genes are TRBV27 and TRBJ1-1; 7 nucleotides match TRBD1. The germline V gene has CDR1 MNHEY and CDR2 SMNVEV (reference sequence). This CDR3 is 15 amino acids long. After removal of 4 bases from V and 5 bases from J, the junction contained 10 bases not matched to a gene. In DNA, the CDR3 is TGTGCCAGCAGTTCATCCGCGAGGGGGCGAACTGAAGCTTTCTTT. Encoded protein: CASSSSARGRTEAFF.

This clone was recorded only once. The chain couples TRBV7-2 to TRBJ2-6; possibly TRBD1 for D (6 bases). Germline CDR1 and CDR2: SGHTA and FQGNSA. The CDR3 has 15 residues. Trimming removed 1 base from V and 2 bases from J, with 6 bases in between. The CDR3 protein is CASSLGTAGANVLTF. The CDR3 bases are TGTGCCAGCAGCTTAGGGACAGCTGGGGCCAACGTCCTGACTTTC.

The chain uses TRBV6-2 or TRBV6-3 and TRBJ1-1, with 7 bases fitting TRBD1. The trim removed 2 bases at V and 6 bases at J, leaving 6 bases unmatched. The germline gives CDR1 MNHEY, CDR2 SVGEGT. This CDR3 is built from 14 residues. The CDR3 sequence is CASSYEVDRAEAFF. Written as DNA, the CDR3 is TGTGCCAGCAGTTACGAGGTTGACAGGGCTGAAGCTTTCTTT.

V is TRBV10-2 and J is TRBJ2-3; D may be TRBD1 (5 bases). Per germline, CDR1 WSHSY and CDR2 SAAADI. The germline V and J ends were trimmed by 5 bases and 3 bases, with 12 bases remaining between them. The CDR3 has 14 residues. CDR3 sequence (DNA): TGCGCCAGCAGTAACAGACAGCCAACAGATACGCAGTATTTT. Protein product: CASSNRQPTDTQYF.

The rearrangement links TRBV5-1 to TRBJ2-7; D is possibly TRBD2 (5 bases). CDR3 length: 15 residues. The V and J ends lost 4 bases and 0 bases respectively, with 14 bases between them. Germline V gives CDR1 SGHRS, CDR2 YFSETQ. CDR3 coding DNA: TGCGCCAGCAGCCACGAAACGGGAAGCTCCTACGAGCAGTACTTC. Amino acid sequence: CASSHETGSSYEQYF.

The V call is TRBV4-3, the J call TRBJ1-2; the D gene is possibly TRBD1 (6 bases). The CDR3 contains 15 residues. CDR1 LGHNA and CDR2 YSLEER come from the germline V gene. V dropped 0 bases and J dropped 3 bases, with 11 bases sitting between them. Written as DNA, the CDR3 is TGCGCCAGCAGCCAAGACCGAGGGGGTCACTATGGCTACACCTTC. The encoded protein is CASSQDRGGHYGYTF.

In its sample, this clone was seen a few times. This sequence joins TRBV27 and TRBJ2-7; TRBD1 is a possible D gene (5 bases). The CDR3 is 12 amino acids. Germline lookup yields CDR1 MNHEY and CDR2 SMNVEV (reference sequence). V lost 3 bases and J 3 bases, leaving 6 bases between the germline ends. The CDR3 DNA reads TGTGCCAGCAGTTTTAGGGGCTACGAGCAGTACTTC. Its translation is CASSFRGYEQYF.

This clone was observed a few times. The V call is TRBV6-6, the J call TRBJ2-5; 12 bases map to TRBD2. This CDR3 is 15 amino acids long. V trimming: 4 bases; J trimming: 5 bases; junction bases outside the gene matches: 5. Germline assignment: CDR1 MNHNY and CDR2 SVGAGI (reference sequence). The CDR3 spells CASSFGLAGWETQYF. Here the CDR3 DNA reads TGTGCCAGCAGTTTCGGACTAGCGGGATGGGAGACCCAGTACTTC.

V gene TRBV2 combines with J gene TRBJ1-1; D gene unclear. Trimming took off 11 bases at V and 2 bases at J, with 15 bases between the two ends. The germline V gene encodes CDR1 SNHLY and CDR2 FYNNEI. This CDR3 has 13 amino acids. CDR3: CAAEYERNTEAFF. The CDR3 DNA sequence: TGTGCCGCGGAGTATGAGAGAAACACTGAAGCTTTCTTT.

V is TRBV29-1 and J is TRBJ1-1; TRBD1 is a possible D gene (5 bases). V was pared by 6 bases and J by 1 base, with 15 bases between. Germline CDR1 is SQVTM and CDR2 is ANQGSEA. The CDR3 is 14 amino acids. This CDR3 reads CSVQQLDKNTEAFF. DNA of the CDR3: TGCAGCGTCCAACAGCTGGACAAGAACACTGAAGCTTTCTTT.

This clone turned up a few times. The rearrangement uses TRBV5-5 and TRBJ2-6; no definite D call. Trimming took off 1 base at V and 0 bases at J, with 8 bases between the two ends. The CDR3 length is 16 residues. Germline V gene lookup returns CDR1 SGHKS and CDR2 YYEKEE (reference sequence). The CDR3 loop reads CASSLPRSSGANVLTF. For the CDR3, the DNA is TGTGCCAGCAGCTTGCCCCGCAGCTCTGGGGCCAACGTCCTGACTTTC.

The gene calls are TRBV28 and TRBJ2-7; possible D gene TRBD1, 5 bases. Per germline, CDR1 MDHEN and CDR2 SYDVKM. This CDR3 contains 14 residues. V lost 2 bases to trimming and J lost 4 bases, with 12 bases between them. This CDR3 is CASSLNPGRYEQYF. CDR3 DNA sequence: TGTGCCAGCAGTTTAAACCCAGGGCGGTACGAGCAGTACTTC. Combining the CDR3 with reference TRBV28 and TRBJ2-7 gives the whole variable domain DVKVTQSSRYLVKRTGEKVFLECVQDMDHENMFWYRQDPGLGLRLIYFSYDVKMKEKGDIPEGYSVSREKKERFSLILESASTNQTSMYLCASSLNPGRYEQYFGPGTRLTVT.

The chain carries TRBV6-5 and TRBJ2-5, with a possible D match to TRBD2 (6 bases). Germline V CDR1 and CDR2: MNHEY, SVGAGI. CDR3 length: 15 residues. The V and J ends lost 1 base and 12 bases respectively, with 21 bases between them. In nucleotides, the CDR3 is TGTGCCAGCAGTTACTTAGACCGGGAGAGGGGATTCAAGTACTTC. Translation gives CASSYLDRERGFKYF.

The gene calls are TRBV3-1 (or the pseudogene TRBV3-2) and TRBJ1-2; weak D call: TRBD1 (6 bases). With 0 bases removed from V and 7 bases from J, the gap between germline ends came to 12 bases. The germline V gene has CDR1 LGHDT and CDR2 YNNKEL (reference sequence). CDR3 length: 14 amino acids. CDR3 residues: CASSQEGGRTGYTF. CDR3 bases: TGTGCCAGCAGCCAAGAGGGGGGGCGGACTGGCTACACCTTC.

The CDR3 spells CASSPARDRVYDEQYF. The CDR3 region has the DNA TGTGCCAGCAGCCCGGCCAGGGACAGGGTTTACGACGAGCAGTACTTC. The V and J genes are TRBV5-8 and TRBJ2-7, with 9 nucleotides matching TRBD1. The CDR3 runs 16 residues. V lost 4 bases, J lost 5 bases, and 13 bases stayed unmatched. Germline lookup yields CDR1 SGHTS and CDR2 YDEGEE.

This clone was recorded once. V is TRBV10-3 and J is TRBJ2-5, with 9 bases aligning to TRBD1. Germline CDR1 and CDR2: ENHRY and SYGVKD. Unmatched junction bases numbered 7, after V lost 3 bases and J lost 5 bases. This CDR3 contains 15 residues. This chain's CDR3 is CAISDRDREGETQYF. The CDR3 bases are TGTGCCATCAGTGACCGGGACAGGGAAGGGGAGACCCAGTACTTC.

On this clone: With a much larger clone just one base away, this may be a read error. The sample contains more than one DNA sequence encoding this CDR3. The chain recombines TRBV6-2 or TRBV6-3 with TRBJ2-1; possibly TRBD2 for D (5 bases). The CDR3 sequence is 14 residues long. Germline V gene lookup returns CDR1 MNHEY and CDR2 SVGEGT. Trimming cost V 0 bases and J 3 bases, with 6 bases left between them. For the CDR3, the DNA is TGTGCCAGCAGTTACTCGCGGGTCTACAATGAGCAGTTCTTC. Translated, it gives CASSYSRVYNEQFF.

The chain has TRBV29-1 and TRBJ2-2; 8 nucleotides agree with TRBD1. Germline CDR1 reads SQVTM; CDR2 reads ANQGSEA. V was clipped by 6 bases and J by 0 bases; unmatched bases: 9. The CDR3 is 16 residues long. The DNA of the CDR3 is TGCAGCGTCCAGCAGGGGGCCTACGCGAACACCGGGGAGCTGTTTTTT. It codes for CSVQQGAYANTGELFF.

The chain links TRBV18 to TRBJ2-7, with 9 bases matching TRBD1. Per the germline V gene, CDR1 is KGHSH and CDR2 is LQKENI. The CDR3 covers 14 residues. Trimming at V came to 5 bases and at J to 4 bases, leaving 6 bases not matched to a gene. The CDR3 reads CASSEGQGPYEQYF. The CDR3 DNA reads as TGTGCCAGCTCAGAAGGACAGGGGCCATACGAGCAGTACTTC. The full variable domain, rest sourced from reference TRBV18 and TRBJ2-7, is NAGVMQNPRHLVRRRGQEARLRCSPMKGHSHVYWYRQLPEEGLKFMVYLQKENIIDESGMPKERFSAEFPKEGPSILRIQQVVRGDSAAYFCASSEGQGPYEQYFGPGTRLTVT.